The 13 T cell receptor beta chains presented below share a single source sample, sequenced in a study of blood T cell repertoires in COVID-19. The data were produced by immunoSEQ multiplex PCR, yet TCRdb's version contains in-frame clones alone and is incomplete. The table shows fewer than 200,000 clones, with approximately 84% occurring only once. The specimen sequenced was peripheral blood. The receptors were gathered from a middle-aged man who had recovered from COVID-19.

The rearrangement uses TRBV12-5 and TRBJ2-2, with D tentatively TRBD1 (5 bases). The germline V and J ends were trimmed by 1 base and 6 bases, with 6 bases remaining between them. This CDR3 region has 13 residues. Germline V lookup: CDR1 LGHNT, CDR2 FRNRAP. CDR3 sequence reads: CASGLEGSGELFF. The CDR3 DNA follows: TGTGCTAGTGGTTTGGAGGGGTCCGGGGAGCTGTTTTTT.

The chain links TRBV10-3 to TRBJ2-7; no definite D call. V was cut by 2 bases and J by 1 base, with 6 bases left in between. Germline assignment: CDR1 ENHRY and CDR2 SYGVKD. The CDR3 totals 13 residues. The CDR3 sequence is CAISEGPSYEQYF. The DNA for the CDR3 is TGTGCCATCAGTGAGGGGCCATCCTACGAGCAGTACTTC.

The gene calls are TRBV7-2 and TRBJ1-2; D unclear. CDR1 SGHTA and CDR2 FQGNSA come from the germline V gene. Trimming removed 5 bases from V and 2 bases from J, with 9 bases in between. The CDR3 is 13 amino acids. Here the CDR3 reads CASSETGNYGYTF. The CDR3 DNA sequence: TGTGCCAGCAGCGAGACGGGAAACTATGGCTACACCTTC.

The chain recombines TRBV6-5 with TRBJ2-7, with 10 positions matching TRBD2. V was clipped by 4 bases and J by 4 bases; unmatched bases: 7. Germline CDR1 is MNHEY and CDR2 is SVGAGI. CDR3 size: 15 residues. The chain's CDR3 is CASSFQAGGPYEQYF. The CDR3, as DNA: TGTGCCAGCAGTTTCCAAGCGGGAGGGCCGTACGAGCAGTACTTC.

The V call is TRBV12-3 or TRBV12-4, the J call TRBJ2-2; D might be TRBD2 (7 bases). The CDR3 spans 13 residues. Trimming removed 5 bases from V and 6 bases from J, with 10 bases in between. CDR3 loop: CASSVGGPGELFF. In nucleotides, the CDR3 is TGTGCCAGCAGTGTCGGGGGGCCCGGGGAGCTGTTTTTT.

The CDR3 reads CAWSESGNGYTF. The DNA for the CDR3 is TGTGCCTGGAGTGAGTCGGGAAATGGCTACACCTTC. This chain links TRBV30 with TRBJ1-2; D not resolved. The V end was cut by 1 base, the J end by 6 bases, with 9 bases between. The CDR3 has 12 amino acids. Germline values: CDR1 GTSNPN, CDR2 SVGIG (reference sequence).

The rearrangement joins TRBV20-1 to TRBJ1-6, with D perhaps TRBD1 (5 bases). CDR3 length: 14 amino acids. The V end lost 3 bases, the J end lost 7 bases, and 13 bases lay between the germline ends. In germline, CDR1 is DFQATT, CDR2 SNEGSKA (reference sequence). The CDR3 loop reads CSASGGTENSPLHF. The DNA of the CDR3 is TGCAGTGCTAGTGGCGGGACGGAAAATTCACCCCTCCACTTT.

The V call is TRBV5-6, the J call TRBJ2-5; D is possibly TRBD1 (6 bases). CDR1 is SGHDT, CDR2 YYEEEE, per germline. The CDR3 is 12 amino acids. V lost 4 bases and J lost 4, with 8 bases in between. The CDR3 here is CASSVGGETQYF. The CDR3, as DNA: TGTGCCAGCAGCGTAGGGGGAGAGACCCAGTACTTC.

CDR3 nucleotides: TGCAGCGTTGAAGGGACAGGGTACGAGCAGTACTTC. It is translated as CSVEGTGYEQYF. The rearrangement links TRBV29-1 to TRBJ2-7, with 8 positions matching TRBD1. Germline values: CDR1 SQVTM, CDR2 ANQGSEA. This CDR3 spans 12 amino acids. J lost 4 bases, V lost 1 base, and 0 bases had no gene match.

The chain uses TRBV7-2 and TRBJ1-2; no clear D gene. The germline gives CDR1 SGHTA, CDR2 FQGNSA. CDR3 length equals 13 residues. V lost 3 bases, J lost 1 base, and 6 bases lay in between. The DNA for the CDR3 is TGTGCCAGCAGCTTTGGTAGTAACTATGGCTACACCTTC. This translates into CASSFGSNYGYTF. The whole variable domain, filled in from reference TRBV7-2 and TRBJ1-2, reads GAGVSQSPSNKVTEKGKDVELRCDPISGHTALYWYRQSLGQGLEFLIYFQGNSAPDKSGLPSDRFSAERTGGSVSTLTIQRTQQEDSAVYLCASSFGSNYGYTFGSGTRLTVV.

The chain links TRBV4-1 to TRBJ2-1, with 13 bases identical to TRBD2. Germline V lookup: CDR1 MGHRA, CDR2 YSYEKL. The CDR3 length is 15 residues. Unmatched junction bases numbered 3, after V lost 6 bases and J lost 4 bases. CDR3 sequence reads: CASSRTSGSYNEQFF. The CDR3 DNA follows: TGCGCCAGCAGTCGGACTAGCGGGAGTTACAATGAGCAGTTCTTC.

The chain uses TRBV10-3 and TRBJ1-5; tentatively, D is TRBD1 (6 bases). CDR1 ENHRY and CDR2 SYGVKD come from the germline V gene. V lost 10 bases, J lost 0 bases, and 19 bases lay in between. This CDR3 is built from 16 residues. CDR3 bases: TGTGCCACCGGAATAACAGGGCCTGATAGCAATCAGCCCCAGCATTTT. Its protein product is CATGITGPDSNQPQHF.

This clone is a singleton in its sample. V gene TRBV11-2 combines with J gene TRBJ2-3; TRBD2 matches 12 bases. V trimming: 5 bases; J trimming: 2 bases; junction bases outside the gene matches: 5. The CDR3 contains 16 residues. Per the germline V gene, CDR1 is SGHAT and CDR2 is FQNNGV. CDR3 protein: CASSPSGRGNTDTQYF. The DNA of the CDR3 is TGTGCCAGCAGCCCTAGCGGGAGGGGAAACACAGATACGCAGTATTTT. The complete variable domain, with remaining parts taken from reference TRBV11-2 and TRBJ2-3, reads EAGVAQSPRYKIIEKRQSVAFWCNPISGHATLYWYQQILGQGPKLLIQFQNNGVVDDSQLPKDRFSAERLKGVDSTLKIQPAKLEDSAVYLCASSPSGRGNTDTQYFGPGTRLTVL.